The 12 T cell receptor beta chains listed next were all sequenced from one sample in a study of metastatic and nonmetastatic thyroid tumors. Every patient underwent thyroid surgery untreated. From the PCR reads, TCRdb re-called clones with MiXCR. The table has approximately 30,000 clones, 15% to 20% seen once. The sample taken for sequencing was blood. These receptors all come from a male donor with papillary thyroid cancer or a benign thyroid nodule (not recorded which). Some clones in this sample may be carry-over from other donors' samples.

This clone was seen only once. A junction end diverges from the germline sequence, so it may reflect a read error. This chain connects TRBV5-6 to TRBJ1-5; D may be TRBD1 (6 bases). Germline V CDR1 and CDR2: SGHDT, YYEEEE. This CDR3 spans 14 amino acids. The CDR3 here is CASSLAGDNQPKHF. The CDR3, as DNA: TGTGCAAGCAGCTTGGCGGGGGACAATCAGCCCAAGCATTTT.

The gene calls are TRBV6-2 or TRBV6-3 and TRBJ1-2, with 8 positions matching TRBD1. Germline CDR1 reads MNHEY; CDR2 reads SVGEGT. Trimming took 4 bases from V and 4 from J; bases not matched to a gene: 14. The CDR3 consists of 17 residues. CDR3 DNA sequence: TGTGCCAGCAGTTTCCAAAAAGGACAGGGAACGATCTATGGCTACACCTTC. It codes for CASSFQKGQGTIYGYTF.

This clone was counted at least ten times. The chain recombines TRBV6-1 with TRBJ2-3; D gene unclear. CDR1 is MNHNS and CDR2 is SASEGT in the germline V gene. V was shortened by 6 bases and J by 0 bases, with 13 bases between the two germline ends. CDR3 length equals 15 residues. CDR3 sequence (DNA): TGTGCCAGCAGGAACCAGGACCCTAGCACAGATACGCAGTATTTT. Translation gives CASRNQDPSTDTQYF.

This rearrangement joins TRBV5-1 to TRBJ2-7; 10 bases match TRBD1. V lost 3 bases to trimming and J lost 0 bases; unmatched junction nucleotides: 3. Germline CDR1 SGHRS, CDR2 YFSETQ. The CDR3 extends over 15 amino acids. In DNA, the CDR3 is TGCGCCAGCAGCTGGGGACAGGGGTTCTCCTACGAGCAGTACTTC. Residues: CASSWGQGFSYEQYF.

In its sample, this clone was seen many times. V gene TRBV6-5 combines with J gene TRBJ2-1; no clear D gene. Germline V gene lookup returns CDR1 MNHEY and CDR2 SVGAGI. Trimming removed 0 bases at V and 7 bases at J, with 1 base between. This CDR3 comprises 11 residues. CDR3 region: CASSYSNEQFF. CDR3 nucleotides: TGTGCCAGCAGTTACTCGAATGAGCAGTTCTTC.

This clone was observed many times. The chain carries TRBV4-1 and TRBJ1-1; D may be TRBD1 (6 bases). The CDR3 sequence is 15 residues long. V was cut by 1 base and J by 4 bases, with 13 bases left in between. The germline CDR1 and CDR2 sequences are MGHRA and YSYEKL. The CDR3 region is CASSQVGGLGTEAFF. The CDR3 DNA reads as TGCGCCAGCAGCCAAGTAGGGGGGCTGGGCACTGAAGCTTTCTTT.

By proportion, this clone is medium-sized. V is TRBV7-2 and J is TRBJ2-7; 14 positions agree with TRBD2. The germline CDR1 and CDR2 sequences are SGHTA and FQGNSA. The CDR3 length is 18 residues. V was clipped by 5 bases and J by 2 bases; unmatched bases: 11. This CDR3 reads CASSPRTSGRSQTYEQYF. The CDR3 DNA reads TGTGCCAGCAGCCCTCGGACTAGCGGGAGGTCTCAGACCTACGAGCAGTACTTC.

There are many counts of this clone. The V call is TRBV9, the J call TRBJ1-2; 8 bases fit TRBD1. Per the germline V gene, CDR1 is SGDLS and CDR2 is YYNGEE. This CDR3 contains 15 residues. The junction had 4 bases not matched to a gene; V was cut back by 0 bases and J by 3 bases. The DNA for the CDR3 is TGTGCCAGCAGCGTAGTCGAGGACAGGGACTATGGCTACACCTTC. Its protein product is CASSVVEDRDYGYTF.

This clone was seen at least ten times. This chain links TRBV11-2 with TRBJ1-3; the match to TRBD1 covers 8 bases. The V and J ends lost 0 bases and 4 bases, in that order; junction bases with no gene match: 8. Germline V CDR1 and CDR2: SGHAT, FQNNGV. The CDR3 consists of 17 residues. CDR3 sequence: CASSLDYGTGPGNTIYF. The CDR3 region has the DNA TGTGCCAGCAGCTTAGATTACGGGACAGGTCCCGGAAACACCATATATTTT. The variable domain in full, completed from reference TRBV11-2 and TRBJ1-3, reads EAGVAQSPRYKIIEKRQSVAFWCNPISGHATLYWYQQILGQGPKLLIQFQNNGVVDDSQLPKDRFSAERLKGVDSTLKIQPAKLEDSAVYLCASSLDYGTGPGNTIYFGEGSWLTVV.

This clone was seen at least ten times. This chain connects TRBV6-2 or TRBV6-3 to TRBJ2-3, with 9 bases fitting TRBD2. CDR1 and CDR2 (germline): MNHEY, SVGEGT. This CDR3 is 15 amino acids long. After removal of 2 bases from V and 3 bases from J, the junction contained 3 bases not matched to a gene. CDR3 bases: TGTGCCAGCAGTTACGTAGCGGGAGAAACAGATACGCAGTATTTT. This sequence encodes CASSYVAGETDTQYF.

This clone occurred many times. This chain joins TRBV27 and TRBJ1-4; no clear D. The germline V and J ends were trimmed by 5 bases and 7 bases, with 17 bases remaining between them. Germline V lookup: CDR1 MNHEY, CDR2 SMNVEV (reference sequence). CDR3 size: 15 residues. The CDR3 DNA is TGTGCCAGCAGTCCAGCGGTCAGAGCTATTGAAAAACTGTTTTTT. Protein product: CASSPAVRAIEKLFF.

The chain uses TRBV6-2 or TRBV6-3 and TRBJ1-1, with 7 bases that match TRBD1. The germline gives CDR1 MNHEY, CDR2 SVGEGT. This CDR3 spans 15 amino acids. The V and J ends lost 4 bases and 0 bases, in that order; junction bases with no gene match: 5. The CDR3 DNA reads TGTGCCAGCAGTTTACCGGACAGGCTGAACACTGAAGCTTTCTTT. The encoded protein is CASSLPDRLNTEAFF.